This T cell receptor beta chain was observed in a study of T cells after yellow fever vaccination. Study observations and caveats: Weaker in magnitude, the secondary response showed a faster peak on day 5 versus 15.

With 5 bases removed from V and 6 bases from J, the gap between germline ends came to 19 bases. CDR1 SGHRS and CDR2 YFSETQ come from the germline V gene. There are 15 residues in the CDR3. TCRdb re-called the 5' RACE reads through MiXCR, storing one row per CDR3 protein. The sample includes roughly 310,000 distinct CDR3 sequences, approximately 3.8% of them seen just once. Many counts were recorded for this clonotype. Its antigen is currently unknown. This clonotype originated in a man between 18 and 35 years old who received the YFV17D yellow fever vaccine. The material was PBMCs, obtained on the day of the yellow fever booster vaccination. The rearrangement uses TRBV5-1 and TRBJ2-3; possible D gene TRBD1, 6 bases. CDR3 in amino acids: CASSPRTDLGDTQYF. The CDR3 bases are TGCGCCAGCAGTCCTAGGACAGACCTTGGGGATACGCAGTATTTT.